What follows is one TCR beta chain and its context. The data were obtained in a study of T-cell reconstitution after alpha-beta-depleted transplantation in children. Unique molecular identifiers were used in preparing the TCRbeta library. Via MiXCR, TCRdb re-called the PCR reads, giving one row per CDR3 protein. The sample has 400,000 to 500,000 distinct CDR3 sequences, roughly a tenth seen once; the top ten hold 4.5% to 7%. The CDR3 runs to 14 residues. Germline CDR1 is SNHLY and CDR2 is FYNNEI. Trimming removed 8 bases from V and 1 base from J, with 13 bases in between. The rearrangement links TRBV2 to TRBJ2-3; unclear D gene. Material: PBMCs from the stem cell graft donor, obtained from the stem cell graft. This sequence originates from a human donor who donated a stem cell graft to a child with acute myeloid leukemia. This chain's CDR3 is CASFRPLGTDTQYF. For the CDR3, the DNA is TGTGCCAGCTTCCGGCCCTTGGGCACAGATACGCAGTATTTT.